The rows below give T cell receptor beta chains drawn from one sample of a study of T cells in Graves' hyperthyroidism and ophthalmopathy. TCRdb re-called the multiplex PCR reads with MiXCR, one entry per CDR3 protein. Counted here are roughly 380,000 distinct CDR3 sequences, approximately 14% occurring once; the ten biggest clones make up more than 4.5%. Sequencing input: blood. The source is a woman between 18 and 29 years old with Graves' hyperthyroidism. CDR3s include the opening cysteine and the closing phenylalanine or tryptophan. Each record gives: clone size, J gene, D gene, V gene, CDR3 DNA, CDR3 protein. A D gene is named only where the DNA matches it firmly. Only part of the rows carry a size: once, few, many, or a class if the clone is expanded.

many | TRBJ1-2 | . | TRBV27 | TGTGCCAGCAGGCCGTTCATGGATTCTAACTATGGCTACACCTTC | CASRPFMDSNYGYTF
many | TRBJ2-1 | TRBD1 | TRBV3-1 | TGTGCCAGCAGCAGTAATGAGGACAGGTACAATGAGCAGTTCTTC | CASSSNEDRYNEQFF
many | TRBJ2-7 | TRBD1 | TRBV20-1 | TGCAGTGCTGAACAGGGGGCCCACGAGCAGTACTTC | CSAEQGAHEQYF
few | TRBJ2-2 | . | TRBV12-3/TRBV12-4 | TGTGCCAGCAGTTTTCTAGGGGGTTTTACCGGGGAGCTGTTTTTT | CASSFLGGFTGELFF
many | TRBJ2-3 | TRBD2 | TRBV9 | TGTGCCAGCAGGAGCGGGAGTGGCACAGATACGCAGTATTTT | CASRSGSGTDTQYF
once | TRBJ1-5 | . | TRBV12-3/TRBV12-4 | TGTGCCAGCAGGAGGGGCTATAGCAATCAGCCCCAGCATTTT | CASRRGYSNQPQHF
. | TRBJ2-2 | TRBD2 | TRBV6-5 | TGTGCCAGCAGTTACGTTAAAGGGCTAGCGGGAGTACGAGGCGGGGAGCTGTTTTTT | CASSYVKGLAGVRGGELFF
many | TRBJ2-1 | TRBD2 | TRBV9 | TGTGCCAGCAGCGTAGGAGGCGGGAGCTCCTACAATGAGCAGTTCTTC | CASSVGGGSSYNEQFF
many | TRBJ2-5 | . | TRBV12-3/TRBV12-4 | TGTGCCAGCAGTTTGGCGGGCGCAGAGACCCAGTACTTC | CASSLAGAETQYF
many | TRBJ2-1 | TRBD1 | TRBV2 | TGTGCCAGCAGGCCGGGACAGCGATACAATGAGCAGTTCTTC | CASRPGQRYNEQFF
few | TRBJ2-3 | . | TRBV10-3 | TGTGCCATCAGTGGGGCCAGTACTAGCACAGATACGCAGTATTTT | CAISGASTSTDTQYF
once | TRBJ2-7 | TRBD2 | TRBV10-3 | TGTGCCATCAGCACAAAGACTAGCGGGAGCTCCGAGCAGTACTTC | CAISTKTSGSSEQYF
. | TRBJ2-1 | TRBD2 | TRBV4-3 | TGCGCCAGCAGCCTGGGGACTAGCGGGGGGCAGTTCTTC | CASSLGTSGGQFF
few | TRBJ1-5 | TRBD1 | TRBV28 | TGTGCCAGCAGCCAACAGGGGCGCCTCCATCAGCCCCAGCATTTT | CASSQQGRLHQPQHF
many | TRBJ1-1 | TRBD1 | TRBV6-1 | TGTGCCAGCAGGACACAGGGGGCGGCTGAAGCTTTCTTT | CASRTQGAAEAFF
. | TRBJ1-4 | . | TRBV5-4 | TGTGCCAGCAGCTTGGACGGGGGGGCTAATGAAAAACTGTTTTTT | CASSLDGGANEKLFF
many | TRBJ1-5 | . | TRBV6-1 | TGTGCCAGCAGTGAAGTGAACAATCAGCCCCAGCATTTT | CASSEVNNQPQHF
. | TRBJ2-2 | . | TRBV7-8 | TGTGCCAGCAGTCTCACCTGGGGCTTAACGAACACCGGGGAGCTGTTTTTT | CASSLTWGLTNTGELFF
few | TRBJ2-7 | TRBD1 | TRBV19 | TGTGCCAGTAGTCACGGCCGGGACAGGGGTGACTACGAGCAGTACTTC | CASSHGRDRGDYEQYF
many | TRBJ2-1 | . | TRBV10-1 | TGCGCCAGCAGTGAGTCGCCCTTCAATGAGCAGTTCTTC | CASSESPFNEQFF
. | TRBJ2-7 | . | TRBV9 | TGTGCCAGCAGCGTAGACGCCGGGCCCGAGCAGTACTTC | CASSVDAGPEQYF
many | TRBJ2-7 | . | TRBV7-2 | TGTGCCAGCAGCTTAGGCGGGATCAATCAGGGGGAGCAGTACTTC | CASSLGGINQGEQYF